These 14 T cell receptor beta chains share one sample of origin, sequenced in a study of T-cell memory formation after mild COVID-19. Each CDR3 protein is one row after TCRdb ran MiXCR on the 5' RACE reads. Of about 150,000 distinct CDR3 sequences in the sample, approximately 14% were seen once. The sequencing sample was made of PBMCs or a T cell subset sorted from them (not recorded which). These TCRs come from an adult woman who had mild COVID-19 (a few samples of this study predate the infection). Cell type and time point are not known.

The table lists this clonotype with a few counts. The gene calls are TRBV12-3 or TRBV12-4 and TRBJ2-1; D possibly uses TRBD1 or TRBD2 (7 bases each). CDR3 size: 15 residues. Between the trimmed V and J ends, which lost 3 bases and 8 bases, there was a span of 17 bases. CDR3 protein: CASSFTPGGADEQFF. CDR3 nucleotides: TGTGCCAGCAGTTTCACCCCAGGGGGGGCCGATGAGCAGTTCTTC.

At least ten counts were recorded for this clonotype. One junction end disagrees with the germline gene, perhaps due to a read error. V gene TRBV7-7 combines with J gene TRBJ2-1; no clear D gene. CDR3 length: 12 amino acids. Germline CDR1 reads SSHAT; CDR2 reads FNYEAQ (reference sequence). CDR3 sequence reads: CASSRIHNEQFF. The CDR3 nucleotides are TGTGCTAGCAGCCGGATCCACAATGAGCAGTTCTTC.

This clonotype was seen repeatedly, ten times or more. This chain connects TRBV11-1 to TRBJ2-2, with 11 nucleotides matching TRBD2. This CDR3 has 17 amino acids. V lost 7 bases and J lost 0; bases outside the gene matches: 7. Germline CDR1 reads SGHAT; CDR2 reads FQDESV (reference sequence). The CDR3, as DNA: TGTGCCAGCACCGGACTAGCGGGTTTCGCGAACACCGGGGAGCTGTTTTTT. Its translation is CASTGLAGFANTGELFF.

V is TRBV20-1 and J is TRBJ2-7; D remains ambiguous. Between the trimmed V and J ends, which lost 0 bases and 0 bases, there was a span of 9 bases. Germline-derived CDR1 and CDR2 are DFQATT and SNEGSKA (reference sequence). CDR3 length: 14 amino acids. The CDR3: CSARDVGSSYEQYF. The CDR3 DNA reads as TGCAGTGCTAGAGATGTGGGTAGCTCCTACGAGCAGTACTTC.

The chain links TRBV7-9 to TRBJ2-7; TRBD2 aligns across 8 bases. The CDR3 covers 14 residues. Germline trimming cut 7 bases from V and 7 bases from J; bases unmatched to any gene: 12. Germline lookup yields CDR1 SEHNR and CDR2 FQNEAQ (reference sequence). The CDR3 here is CASIPLGGGEEQYF. The CDR3 nucleotides are TGTGCCAGCATTCCCCTCGGGGGGGGAGAGGAGCAGTACTTC.

This clonotype was seen a handful of times. J is TRBJ2-7 and V is TRBV20-1; D is unresolved. Germline assignment: CDR1 DFQATT and CDR2 SNEGSKA (reference sequence). The CDR3 is made up of 11 amino acids. V gave up 6 bases and J gave up 1 base, with 7 bases separating them. The CDR3 loop is CSALRSYEQYF. CDR3 nucleotide sequence: TGCAGTGCGCTCAGATCCTACGAGCAGTACTTC.

CDR3 coding DNA: TGTGCCAGCAGCCAAGATTCCGTGCGAGAGACCCAGTACTTC. Translating gives CASSQDSVRETQYF. The V and J genes are TRBV4-2 and TRBJ2-5; D remains unclear. The length of the CDR3 is 14 residues. Deletions cut 0 bases from V and 4 bases from J, with 9 bases between. Germline V gives CDR1 LGHNA, CDR2 YNFKEQ.

This clonotype has more than one count but fewer than ten. The gene calls are TRBV12-3 or TRBV12-4 and TRBJ2-7; D possibly uses TRBD1 or TRBD2 (6 bases each). The V gene lost 9 bases and the J gene lost 5 bases, with 17 bases spanning the gap. The CDR3 sequence is 13 residues long. The CDR3 coding sequence is TGTGCCAGTCTTTTAGGGGGGCTGGACGAGCAGTACTTC. It encodes CASLLGGLDEQYF.

The chain combines TRBV7-9 with TRBJ1-6, with D perhaps matching TRBD1 (6 bases). This CDR3 has 15 amino acids. The germline CDR1 and CDR2 sequences are SEHNR and FQNEAQ (reference sequence). Trimming cost V 4 bases and J 8 bases, with 15 bases left between them. For the CDR3, the DNA is TGTGCCAGCAGCTCCCGTGGACAGACCTATTCACCCCTCCACTTT. Its protein product is CASSSRGQTYSPLHF. The entire variable domain, with the rest obtained from reference TRBV7-9 and TRBJ1-6, is as follows: DTGVSQNPRHKITKRGQNVTFRCDPISEHNRLYWYRQTLGQGPEFLTYFQNEAQLEKSRLLSDRFSAERPKGSFSTLEIQRTEQGDSAMYLCASSSRGQTYSPLHFGNGTRLTVT.

The chain joins TRBV20-1 to TRBJ2-1; 10 bases agree with TRBD2. With V trimmed by 0 bases and J by 0 bases, 2 bases remained unmatched. Germline V gene lookup returns CDR1 DFQATT and CDR2 SNEGSKA (reference sequence). This CDR3 has 16 residues. The DNA of the CDR3 is TGCAGTGCTAGAGATCCTAGCGGGGGCTCCTACAATGAGCAGTTCTTC. Its translation: CSARDPSGGSYNEQFF.

This clonotype showed up just a few times. This chain uses TRBV12-3 or TRBV12-4 with TRBJ2-5; unclear D gene. The V and J ends lost 3 bases and 2 bases respectively, with 10 bases between them. This CDR3 spans 14 amino acids. In nucleotides, the CDR3 is TGTGCCAGCAGTTTCTGGTCCTCACAAGAGACCCAGTACTTC. Amino acid sequence: CASSFWSSQETQYF.

The V and J genes are TRBV20-1 and TRBJ1-1; maybe TRBD1 (5 bases). Germline V CDR1 and CDR2: DFQATT, SNEGSKA (reference sequence). This CDR3 is 11 amino acids long. With 0 bases removed from V and 7 bases from J, the gap between germline ends came to 6 bases. The CDR3 region has the DNA TGCAGTGCTAGAGACAGGGTTGAAGCTTTCTTT. Translated, it gives CSARDRVEAFF.

The table lists this clonotype with a count of one. The J gene is TRBJ2-1, the V gene TRBV4-3; D might be TRBD2 (6 bases). This CDR3 has 17 amino acids. Germline CDR1 is LGHNA and CDR2 is YSLEER. Trimming removed 0 bases from V and 0 bases from J, with 12 bases in between. The CDR3 region is CASSQDPGRDSYNEQFF. As DNA, the CDR3 is TGCGCCAGCAGCCAAGACCCTGGGCGGGACTCCTACAATGAGCAGTTCTTC.

The chain links TRBV30 to TRBJ2-2, with 13 bases matching TRBD2. V shed 0 bases and J 2 bases; nucleotides not matched to a gene: 3. Germline CDR1 and CDR2: GTSNPN and SVGIG (reference sequence). This CDR3 region has 17 residues. The CDR3 loop reads CAWSVLAGGPNTGELFF. Here the CDR3 DNA reads TGTGCCTGGAGTGTACTAGCGGGAGGGCCTAACACCGGGGAGCTGTTTTTT. The whole variable domain, filled in from reference TRBV30 and TRBJ2-2, reads SQTIHQWPATLVQPVGSPLSLECTVEGTSNPNLYWYRQAAGRGLQLLFYSVGIGQISSEVPQNLSASRPQDRQFILSSKKLLLSDSGFYLCAWSVLAGGPNTGELFFGEGSRLTVL.